Below are 6 T cell receptor beta chains sequenced from a single sample in a study of T cells after somatic rescue of genetic block. Here immunoSEQ multiplex PCR was the method, and the copy in TCRdb shows in-frame clones only, minus some. The sample contains approximately 88,000 clones, 85% to 90% of which appear only once. Sequencing used peripheral blood mononuclear cells (PBMCs). The receptors shown here come from a woman aged 18-35 years.

The chain has TRBV27 and TRBJ2-2; 11 positions agree with TRBD2. The ends lost 6 bases at V and 7 bases at J; junction bases unmatched: 16. The length of the CDR3 is 18 residues. CDR1 and CDR2 (germline): MNHEY, SMNVEV (reference sequence). CDR3 nucleotides: TGTGCCAGCAGCCCCGGGACTAGCGGTTATTGGGGTGGCGGGGAGCTGTTTTTT. The encoded protein is CASSPGTSGYWGGGELFF.

The chain joins TRBV18 to TRBJ2-2, with D unclear. Trimming shortened V by 4 bases and J by 5 bases, and 5 bases separated the two germline ends. The CDR3 is 12 amino acids. Germline CDR1 reads KGHSH; CDR2 reads LQKENI. This chain's CDR3 is CASSLLTGELFF. The CDR3 DNA reads as TGTGCCAGCTCACTGTTAACCGGGGAGCTGTTTTTT. The variable domain in full, completed from reference TRBV18 and TRBJ2-2, reads NAGVMQNPRHLVRRRGQEARLRCSPMKGHSHVYWYRQLPEEGLKFMVYLQKENIIDESGMPKERFSAEFPKEGPSILRIQQVVRGDSAAYFCASSLLTGELFFGEGSRLTVL.

The V call is TRBV29-1, the J call TRBJ2-7; 10 bases line up with TRBD2. J gave up 9 bases and V 6 bases, and 11 bases lay outside the gene matches. CDR1 and CDR2 (germline): SQVTM, ANQGSEA. This CDR3 has 13 residues. The CDR3: CSVLLAGTLVQYF. The CDR3 DNA is TGCAGCGTACTACTAGCGGGGACCTTAGTGCAGTACTTC.

This chain links TRBV5-8 with TRBJ1-2, with 10 bases that match TRBD1. The CDR3 has 16 amino acids. Losses at the gene ends were 4 bases for V and 8 bases for J; bases not matched to a gene: 14. CDR1 and CDR2 (germline): SGHTS, YDEGEE. The CDR3 DNA sequence: TGTGCCAGCAGCCCCCCGGGACAGGGGCGACTTAACGGCTACACCTTC. It encodes CASSPPGQGRLNGYTF.

This chain joins TRBV5-1 and TRBJ2-3; 7 bases are a match to TRBD2. V was pared by 5 bases and J by 4 bases, with 4 bases of the junction left unmatched. Germline lookup yields CDR1 SGHRS and CDR2 YFSETQ. The CDR3 has 13 amino acids. The CDR3 bases are TGCGCCAGCAGTCGGACTAGTTCAGATACGCAGTATTTT. Translating gives CASSRTSSDTQYF.

The DNA of the CDR3 is TGCGCCAGCAGCCAACGGTTGAGATCCAGACACGAAAAACTGTTTTTT. This encodes CASSQRLRSRHEKLFF. The V call is TRBV4-1, the J call TRBJ1-4; no clear D gene. CDR3 length: 16 amino acids. Germline values: CDR1 MGHRA, CDR2 YSYEKL. V was shortened by 2 bases and J by 8 bases, with 18 bases between the two germline ends.